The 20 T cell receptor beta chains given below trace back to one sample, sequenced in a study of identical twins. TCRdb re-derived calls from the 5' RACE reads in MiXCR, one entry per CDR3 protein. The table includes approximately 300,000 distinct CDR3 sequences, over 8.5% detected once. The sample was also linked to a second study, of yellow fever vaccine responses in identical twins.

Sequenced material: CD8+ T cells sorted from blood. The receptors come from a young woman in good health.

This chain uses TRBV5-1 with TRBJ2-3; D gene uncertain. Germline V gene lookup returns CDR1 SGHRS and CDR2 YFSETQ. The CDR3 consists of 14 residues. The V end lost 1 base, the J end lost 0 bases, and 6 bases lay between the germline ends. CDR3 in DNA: TGCGCCAGCAGCTTGTGGGGTAGCACAGATACGCAGTATTTT. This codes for CASSLWGSTDTQYF.

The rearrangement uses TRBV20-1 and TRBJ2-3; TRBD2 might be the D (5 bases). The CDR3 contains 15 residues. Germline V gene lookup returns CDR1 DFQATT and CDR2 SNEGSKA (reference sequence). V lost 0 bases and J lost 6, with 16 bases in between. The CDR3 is CSARDISAVPDTQYF. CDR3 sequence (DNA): TGCAGTGCTAGAGATATATCAGCGGTCCCGGATACGCAGTATTTT.

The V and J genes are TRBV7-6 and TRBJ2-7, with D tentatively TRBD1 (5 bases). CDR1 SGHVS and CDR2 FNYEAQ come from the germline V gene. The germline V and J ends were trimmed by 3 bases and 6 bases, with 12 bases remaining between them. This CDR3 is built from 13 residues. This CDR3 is CASSLRQGPEQYF. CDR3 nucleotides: TGTGCCAGCAGCTTGAGGCAGGGCCCCGAGCAGTACTTC.

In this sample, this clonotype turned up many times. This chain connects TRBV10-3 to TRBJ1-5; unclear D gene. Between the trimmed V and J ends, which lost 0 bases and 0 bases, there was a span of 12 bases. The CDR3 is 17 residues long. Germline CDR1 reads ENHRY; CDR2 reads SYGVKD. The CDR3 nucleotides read TGTGCCATCAGTGAGTCCCAGGCCCCTAGTAGCAATCAGCCCCAGCATTTT. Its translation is CAISESQAPSSNQPQHF.

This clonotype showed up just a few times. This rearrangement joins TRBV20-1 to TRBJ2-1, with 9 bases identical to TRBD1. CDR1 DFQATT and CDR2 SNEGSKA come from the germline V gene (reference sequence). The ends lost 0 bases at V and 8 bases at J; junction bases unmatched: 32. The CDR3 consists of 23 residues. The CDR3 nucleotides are TGCAGTGCTAGAGATCCCAGTTACGACCGGACAGGGGCAGGACTAGGGGACCCCTATGAGCAGTTCTTC. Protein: CSARDPSYDRTGAGLGDPYEQFF.

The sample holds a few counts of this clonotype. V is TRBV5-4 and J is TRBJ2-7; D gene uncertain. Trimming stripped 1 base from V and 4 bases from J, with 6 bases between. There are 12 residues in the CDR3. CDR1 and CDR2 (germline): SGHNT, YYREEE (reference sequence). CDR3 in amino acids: CASSLPPYEQYF. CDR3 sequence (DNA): TGTGCCAGCAGCTTGCCCCCTTACGAGCAGTACTTC.

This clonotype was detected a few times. In nucleotides, the CDR3 is TGTGCCAGCAGCTCCCTCCTAGAGTTAAGGCAGTATTTT. Its translation: CASSSLLELRQYF. V usage is TRBV7-2 and J usage is TRBJ2-3; D call uncertain. Trimming took 4 bases from V and 11 from J, leaving 16 bases between them. This CDR3 region has 13 residues. The germline CDR1 and CDR2 sequences are SGHTA and FQGNSA.

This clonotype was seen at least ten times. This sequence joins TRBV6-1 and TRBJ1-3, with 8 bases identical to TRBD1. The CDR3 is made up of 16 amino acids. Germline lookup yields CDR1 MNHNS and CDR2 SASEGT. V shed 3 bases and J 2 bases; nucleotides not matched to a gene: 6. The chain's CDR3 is CASSDQTGVPGNTIYF. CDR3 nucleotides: TGTGCCAGCAGTGATCAGACAGGGGTTCCTGGAAACACCATATATTTT.

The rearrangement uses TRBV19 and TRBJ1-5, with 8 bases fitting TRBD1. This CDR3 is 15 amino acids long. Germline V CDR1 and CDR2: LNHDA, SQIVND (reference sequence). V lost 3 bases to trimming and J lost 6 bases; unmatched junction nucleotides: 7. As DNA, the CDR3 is TGTGCCAGTAGTATGGTGCAGGGGGCGTCTCAGCCCCAGCATTTT. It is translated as CASSMVQGASQPQHF.

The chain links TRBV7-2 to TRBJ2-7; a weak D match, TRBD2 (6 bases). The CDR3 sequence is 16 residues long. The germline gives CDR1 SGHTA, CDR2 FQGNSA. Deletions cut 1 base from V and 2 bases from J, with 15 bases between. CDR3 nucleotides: TGTGCCAGCAGCTTAGATTGGGGGGTTCTTACCTACGAGCAGTACTTC. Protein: CASSLDWGVLTYEQYF. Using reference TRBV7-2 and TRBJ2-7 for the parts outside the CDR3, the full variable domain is GAGVSQSPSNKVTEKGKDVELRCDPISGHTALYWYRQSLGQGLEFLIYFQGNSAPDKSGLPSDRFSAERTGGSVSTLTIQRTQQEDSAVYLCASSLDWGVLTYEQYFGPGTRLTVT.

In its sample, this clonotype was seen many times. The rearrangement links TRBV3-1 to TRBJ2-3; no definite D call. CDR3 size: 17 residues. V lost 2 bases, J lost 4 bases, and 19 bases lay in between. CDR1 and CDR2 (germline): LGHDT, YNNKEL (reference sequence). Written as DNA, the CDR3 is TGTGCCAGCAGCCAAAAGATGTCCATGGCTAAGGCAGATACGCAGTATTTT. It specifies CASSQKMSMAKADTQYF.

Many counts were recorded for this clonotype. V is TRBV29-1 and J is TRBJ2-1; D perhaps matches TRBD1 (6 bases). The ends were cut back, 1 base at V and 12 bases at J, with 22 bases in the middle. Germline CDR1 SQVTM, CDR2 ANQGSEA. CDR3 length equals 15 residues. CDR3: CSVEGSSGTGFGQFF. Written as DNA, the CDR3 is TGCAGCGTTGAAGGATCCTCCGGAACAGGGTTCGGGCAGTTCTTC.

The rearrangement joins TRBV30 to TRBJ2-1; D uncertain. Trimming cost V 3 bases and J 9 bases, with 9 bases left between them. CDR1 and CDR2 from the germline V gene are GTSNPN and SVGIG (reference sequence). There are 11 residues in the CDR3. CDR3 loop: CAWSIGPEQFF. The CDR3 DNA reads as TGTGCCTGGAGCATAGGGCCTGAGCAGTTCTTC.

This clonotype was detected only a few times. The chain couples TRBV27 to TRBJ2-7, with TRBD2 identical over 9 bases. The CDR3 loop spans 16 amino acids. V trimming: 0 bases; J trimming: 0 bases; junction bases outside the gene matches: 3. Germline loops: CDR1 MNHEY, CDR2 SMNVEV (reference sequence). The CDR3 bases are TGTGCCAGCAGTTTATCCCTAGCGGGAAACTCCTACGAGCAGTACTTC. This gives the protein CASSLSLAGNSYEQYF.

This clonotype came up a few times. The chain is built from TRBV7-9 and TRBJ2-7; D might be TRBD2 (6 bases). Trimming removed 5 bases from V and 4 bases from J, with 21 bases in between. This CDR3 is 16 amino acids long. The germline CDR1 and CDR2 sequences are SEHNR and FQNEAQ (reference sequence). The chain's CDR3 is CASSPRDFPSNYEQYF. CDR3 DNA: TGTGCCAGCAGCCCCCGGGACTTCCCATCAAATTACGAGCAGTACTTC.

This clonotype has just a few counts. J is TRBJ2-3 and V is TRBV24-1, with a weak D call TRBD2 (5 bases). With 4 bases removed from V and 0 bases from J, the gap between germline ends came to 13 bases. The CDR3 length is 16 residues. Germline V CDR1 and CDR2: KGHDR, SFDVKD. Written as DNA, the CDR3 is TGTGCCACCAGTGAGCCTCTAGCAGACAGCACAGATACGCAGTATTTT. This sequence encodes CATSEPLADSTDTQYF.

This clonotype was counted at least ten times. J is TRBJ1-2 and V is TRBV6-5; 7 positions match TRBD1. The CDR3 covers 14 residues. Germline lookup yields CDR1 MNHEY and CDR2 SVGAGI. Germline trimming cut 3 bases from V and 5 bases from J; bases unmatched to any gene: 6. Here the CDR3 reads CASSYKGAYYGYTF. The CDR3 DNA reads TGTGCCAGCAGTTATAAGGGGGCATATTATGGCTACACCTTC.

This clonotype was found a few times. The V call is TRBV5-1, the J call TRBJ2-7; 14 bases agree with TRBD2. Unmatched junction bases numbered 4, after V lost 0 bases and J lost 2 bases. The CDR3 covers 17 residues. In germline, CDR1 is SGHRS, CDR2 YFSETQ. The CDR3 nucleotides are TGCGCCAGCAGCTTGGGACTAGCGGGGGGGCGCGCCTACGAGCAGTACTTC. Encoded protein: CASSLGLAGGRAYEQYF. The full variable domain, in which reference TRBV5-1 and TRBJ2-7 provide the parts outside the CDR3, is KAGVTQTPRYLIKTRGQQVTLSCSPISGHRSVSWYQQTPGQGLQFLFEYFSETQRNKGNFPGRFSGRQFSNSRSEMNVSTLELGDSALYLCASSLGLAGGRAYEQYFGPGTRLTVT.

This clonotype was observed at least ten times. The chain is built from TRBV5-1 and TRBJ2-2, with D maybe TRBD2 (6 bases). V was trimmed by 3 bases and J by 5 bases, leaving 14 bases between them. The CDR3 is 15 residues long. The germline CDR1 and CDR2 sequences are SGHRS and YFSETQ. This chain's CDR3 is CASSYRDFRTGELFF. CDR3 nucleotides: TGCGCCAGCAGCTACCGGGACTTCCGGACCGGGGAGCTGTTTTTT.

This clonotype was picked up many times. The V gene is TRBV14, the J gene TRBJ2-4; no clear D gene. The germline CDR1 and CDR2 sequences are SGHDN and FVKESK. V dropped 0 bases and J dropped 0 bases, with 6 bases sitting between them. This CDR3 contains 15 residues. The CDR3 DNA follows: TGTGCCAGCAGCCAAGATTCGGTAGCCAAAAACATTCAGTACTTC. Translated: CASSQDSVAKNIQYF. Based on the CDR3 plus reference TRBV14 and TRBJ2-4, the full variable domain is EAGVTQFPSHSVIEKGQTVTLRCDPISGHDNLYWYRRVMGKEIKFLLHFVKESKQDESGMPNNRFLAERTGGTYSTLKVQPAELEDSGVYFCASSQDSVAKNIQYFGAGTRLSVL.